Each of the 3 T cell receptor beta chains below was sequenced from the same sample in a study of blood T cell repertoires in COVID-19. Sequenced by immunoSEQ multiplex PCR; TCRdb stores in-frame clones only, minus some. Counted here are some 240,000 clones, approximately 89% occurring once; the ten biggest clones make up around 4.6%. The sample was peripheral blood. The receptors were gathered from a woman in her thirties or forties who had recovered from COVID-19.

V is TRBV7-9 and J is TRBJ2-7; TRBD1 agrees at 8 bases. Germline V CDR1 and CDR2: SEHNR, FQNEAQ (reference sequence). The CDR3 loop spans 16 amino acids. J gave up 0 bases and V 6 bases, and 10 bases lay outside the gene matches. In DNA, the CDR3 is TGTGCCAGCAGGGATCTCAGGGGGCCCGACTCCTACGAGCAGTACTTC. Protein product: CASRDLRGPDSYEQYF.

The chain carries TRBV28 and TRBJ2-7; 7 nucleotides line up with TRBD2. This CDR3 is built from 15 residues. J was trimmed by 4 bases and V by 4 bases; bases with no gene match: 10. Germline lookup yields CDR1 MDHEN and CDR2 SYDVKM. The CDR3 bases are TGTGCCAGCAGTTCTCAGGGCGGGGGACCTTACGAGCAGTACTTC. Its translation is CASSSQGGGPYEQYF.

This CDR3 reads CASSSTVAKNIQYF. CDR3 DNA sequence: TGTGCCAGCAGTTCCACAGTAGCCAAAAACATTCAGTACTTC. The chain has TRBV5-6 and TRBJ2-4; D call uncertain. The germline V and J ends were trimmed by 5 bases and 0 bases, with 9 bases remaining between them. This CDR3 spans 14 amino acids. CDR1 is SGHDT and CDR2 is YYEEEE in the germline V gene.